The 13 T cell receptor beta chains in this list originate from one sample, sequenced in a study of blood T cell repertoires in COVID-19. Generated by immunoSEQ multiplex PCR, the TCRdb table keeps only in-frame clones and is missing some. The sample has roughly 100,000 clones; around 90% are singletons. Sequenced: peripheral blood. The receptor set was obtained from a woman aged 50 to 60 with COVID-19, enrolled during active disease.

The chain employs TRBV3-1 (or the pseudogene TRBV3-2) and TRBJ1-6; 7 positions agree with TRBD1. The CDR3 spans 15 residues. The V gene's germline CDR1 is LGHDT and CDR2 YNNKEL (reference sequence). The J segment lost 9 bases and the V segment lost 3 bases, leaving 8 bases of the junction unmatched. CDR3 in DNA: TGTGCCAGCAGCCAGAACCGGGACAGAAGTTCACCCCTCCACTTT. Translating gives CASSQNRDRSSPLHF.

The CDR3 region is CASSQVSYGYTF. The CDR3 bases are TGTGCCAGCAGCCAAGTGTCTTATGGCTACACCTTC. This chain uses TRBV3-1 (or the pseudogene TRBV3-2) with TRBJ1-2; D is unclear. The CDR3 has 12 residues. Deletions cut 1 base from V and 5 bases from J, with 5 bases between. Per germline, CDR1 LGHDT and CDR2 YNNKEL (reference sequence).

V is TRBV10-3 and J is TRBJ1-2; D is unclear. The CDR3 is made up of 12 amino acids. Per germline, CDR1 ENHRY and CDR2 SYGVKD. The ends were cut back, 3 bases at V and 9 bases at J, with 11 bases in the middle. The DNA of the CDR3 is TGTGCCATCAGTGATAGTGACAACAGCTACACCTTC. This gives the protein CAISDSDNSYTF.

The chain couples TRBV5-4 to TRBJ2-3; 7 bases line up with TRBD1. This CDR3 spans 15 amino acids. Germline lookup yields CDR1 SGHNT and CDR2 YYREEE (reference sequence). V shed 2 bases, J shed 2 bases, and the junction held 5 bases outside the gene matches. CDR3 in DNA: TGTGCCAGCAGCTTCCGACAGGGCCCCACAGATACGCAGTATTTT. It translates to CASSFRQGPTDTQYF.

The chain has TRBV7-2 and TRBJ2-7; 7 bases are a match to TRBD2. Germline trimming cut 3 bases from V and 4 bases from J; bases unmatched to any gene: 9. Germline V CDR1 and CDR2: SGHTA, FQGNSA. The CDR3 spans 15 residues. CDR3 nucleotides: TGTGCCAGCAGCTTCTACCTTAGCGGGCCTTACGAGCAGTACGTC. Amino acids: CASSFYLSGPYEQYV.

V is TRBV10-2 and J is TRBJ2-3; 10 positions match TRBD2. CDR1 and CDR2 (germline): WSHSY, SAAADI. J lost 2 bases, V lost 6 bases, and 5 bases had no gene match. The CDR3 runs to 15 residues. The CDR3 loop reads CASRPLAGATDTQYF. The CDR3 nucleotides read TGCGCCAGCAGGCCCCTAGCGGGGGCCACAGATACGCAGTATTTT.

The genes are TRBV19 and TRBJ1-1, with D unresolved. Germline values: CDR1 LNHDA, CDR2 SQIVND (reference sequence). Trimming pared 5 bases from V and 0 bases from J, leaving 10 bases between. The CDR3 sequence is 14 residues long. The CDR3 sequence is CASSFRGMNTEAFF. The CDR3 DNA sequence: TGTGCCAGTAGTTTCAGAGGTATGAACACTGAAGCTTTCTTT.

This clone was seen just once. The chain has TRBV13 and TRBJ1-1, with 8 positions matching TRBD1. The trim removed 3 bases at V and 5 bases at J, leaving 8 bases unmatched. In germline, CDR1 is PRHDT, CDR2 FYEKMQ (reference sequence). This CDR3 region has 15 residues. Here the CDR3 DNA reads TGTGCCAGCAGCTTCCCCAGGGGGCCGGAGACTGAAGCTTTCTTT. It translates to CASSFPRGPETEAFF.

V gene TRBV6-5 combines with J gene TRBJ2-2, with D possibly TRBD1 on 6 matching bases. The CDR3 consists of 15 residues. Germline loops: CDR1 MNHEY, CDR2 SVGAGI. Trimming took 8 bases from V and 0 from J, leaving 13 bases between them. The CDR3 nucleotides are TGTGCCAGCCGGCTACAGGGACCGAACACCGGGGAGCTGTTTTTT. Amino acid sequence: CASRLQGPNTGELFF.

The chain employs TRBV18 and TRBJ1-1; weak D call: TRBD1 (6 bases). Trimming took 1 base from V and 1 from J, leaving 13 bases between them. CDR3 length equals 16 residues. Per germline, CDR1 KGHSH and CDR2 LQKENI. CDR3: CASSPQQGDKNTEAFF. Written as DNA, the CDR3 is TGTGCCAGCTCACCACAACAAGGGGACAAGAACACTGAAGCTTTCTTT.

The rearrangement uses TRBV19 and TRBJ2-1, with 7 bases aligning to TRBD2. The CDR3 spans 13 residues. The V and J ends lost 4 bases and 4 bases, in that order; junction bases with no gene match: 1. The germline V gene encodes CDR1 LNHDA and CDR2 SQIVND (reference sequence). CDR3 sequence: CASSRGGYNEQFF. The CDR3 DNA follows: TGTGCCAGTAGTAGGGGGGGATACAATGAGCAGTTCTTC.

The V and J genes are TRBV5-6 and TRBJ1-5; D is unresolved. The CDR3 has 12 amino acids. V gave up 1 base and J gave up 3 bases, with 2 bases separating them. Germline V CDR1 and CDR2: SGHDT, YYEEEE. The CDR3 sequence: CASSLYNQPQHF. CDR3 DNA sequence: TGTGCCAGCAGCTTGTACAATCAGCCCCAGCATTTT. Full variable domain (rest looked up from reference TRBV5-6 and TRBJ1-5): DAGVTQSPTHLIKTRGQQVTLRCSPKSGHDTVSWYQQALGQGPQFIFQYYEEEERQRGNFPDRFSGHQFPNYSSELNVNALLLGDSALYLCASSLYNQPQHFGDGTRLSIL.

This chain links TRBV9 with TRBJ2-7; TRBD1 might be the D (6 bases). Germline V gene sequence: CDR1 SGDLS, CDR2 YYNGEE. This CDR3 comprises 14 residues. The V gene lost 2 bases and the J gene lost 4 bases, with 13 bases spanning the gap. The CDR3 spells CASSVGYREYEQYF. The CDR3 nucleotides read TGTGCCAGCAGCGTTGGATACAGGGAATACGAGCAGTACTTC.